This TCR beta chain was captured by sequencing in a study of control samples from healthy donors and cancer patients. CDR1 SGHDT and CDR2 YYEEEE come from the germline V gene. The CDR3 is made up of 16 amino acids. Germline trimming cut 1 base from V and 4 bases from J; bases unmatched to any gene: 7. Libraries were prepared by immunoSEQ multiplex PCR; TCRdb keeps only in-frame clonotypes and omits some of them. This table holds 98,000 or so clones, about 79% found once. Sequencing input: blood. The rearrangement links TRBV5-6 to TRBJ1-1; the match to TRBD1 covers 10 bases. The receptor's source is a woman in her twenties or thirties in good health. The CDR3 protein is CASSLIGTGDSTEAFF. The CDR3 region has the DNA TGTGCCAGCAGCTTGATAGGGACAGGGGATAGCACTGAAGCTTTCTTT. Together with reference TRBV5-6 and TRBJ1-1, the CDR3 gives the full variable domain: DAGVTQSPTHLIKTRGQQVTLRCSPKSGHDTVSWYQQALGQGPQFIFQYYEEEERQRGNFPDRFSGHQFPNYSSELNVNALLLGDSALYLCASSLIGTGDSTEAFFGQGTRLTVV.